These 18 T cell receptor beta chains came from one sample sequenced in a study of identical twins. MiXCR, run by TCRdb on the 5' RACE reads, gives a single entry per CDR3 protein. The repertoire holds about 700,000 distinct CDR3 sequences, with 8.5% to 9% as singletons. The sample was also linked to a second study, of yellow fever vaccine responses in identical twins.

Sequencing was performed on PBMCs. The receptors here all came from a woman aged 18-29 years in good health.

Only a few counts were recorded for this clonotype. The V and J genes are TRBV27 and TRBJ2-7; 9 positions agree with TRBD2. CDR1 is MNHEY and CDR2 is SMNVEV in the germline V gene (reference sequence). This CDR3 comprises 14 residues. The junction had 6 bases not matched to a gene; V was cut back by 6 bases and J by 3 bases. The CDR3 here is CASSPTSGFYEQYF. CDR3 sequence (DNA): TGTGCCAGCAGCCCGACTAGCGGCTTCTACGAGCAGTACTTC.

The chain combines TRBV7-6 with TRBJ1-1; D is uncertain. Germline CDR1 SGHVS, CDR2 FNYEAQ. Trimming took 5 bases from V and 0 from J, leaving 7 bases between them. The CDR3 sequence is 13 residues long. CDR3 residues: CASSRDLNTEAFF. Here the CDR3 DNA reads TGTGCCAGCAGCCGCGACTTGAACACTGAAGCTTTCTTT. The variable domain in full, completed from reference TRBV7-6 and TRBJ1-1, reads GAGVSQSPRYKVTKRGQDVALRCDPISGHVSLYWYRQALGQGPEFLTYFNYEAQQDKSGLPNDRFSAERPEGSISTLTIQRTEQRDSAMYRCASSRDLNTEAFFGQGTRLTVV.

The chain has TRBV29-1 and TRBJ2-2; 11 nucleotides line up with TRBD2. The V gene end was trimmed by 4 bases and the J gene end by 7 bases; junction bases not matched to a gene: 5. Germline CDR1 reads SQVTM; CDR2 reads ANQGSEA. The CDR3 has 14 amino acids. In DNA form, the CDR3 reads TGCAGCGTTGTTACTAGCGGGGGAATCGGGGAGCTGTTTTTT. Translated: CSVVTSGGIGELFF.

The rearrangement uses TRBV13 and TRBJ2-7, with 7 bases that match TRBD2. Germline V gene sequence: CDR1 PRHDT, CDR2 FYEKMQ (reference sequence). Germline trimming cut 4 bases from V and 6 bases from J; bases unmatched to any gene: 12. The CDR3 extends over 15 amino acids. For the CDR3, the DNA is TGTGCCAGCAGCTCGAGGACTAGTCGGGCTATCGAGCAGTACTTC. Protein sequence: CASSSRTSRAIEQYF.

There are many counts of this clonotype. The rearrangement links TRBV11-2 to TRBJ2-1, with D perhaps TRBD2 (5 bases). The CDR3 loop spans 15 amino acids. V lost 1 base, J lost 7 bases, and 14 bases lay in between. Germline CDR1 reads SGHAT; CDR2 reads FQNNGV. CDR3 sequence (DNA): TGTGCCAGCAGCTTAGGTACCTCGAGCGGTAATGAGCAGTTCTTC. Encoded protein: CASSLGTSSGNEQFF.

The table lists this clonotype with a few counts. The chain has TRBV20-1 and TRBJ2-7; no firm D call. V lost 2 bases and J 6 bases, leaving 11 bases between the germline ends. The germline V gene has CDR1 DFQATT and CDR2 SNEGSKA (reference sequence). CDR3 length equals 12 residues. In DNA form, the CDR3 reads TGCAGTGCTAGATTCCCTCCGGGCGAGCAGTACTTC. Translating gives CSARFPPGEQYF.

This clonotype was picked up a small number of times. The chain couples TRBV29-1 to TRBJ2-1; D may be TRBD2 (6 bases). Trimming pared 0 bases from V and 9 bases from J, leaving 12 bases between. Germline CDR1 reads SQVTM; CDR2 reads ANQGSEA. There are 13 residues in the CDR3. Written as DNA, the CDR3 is TGCAGCGTTGAAGATCTTCCCGGGGGTGAGCAGTTCTTC. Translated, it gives CSVEDLPGGEQFF.

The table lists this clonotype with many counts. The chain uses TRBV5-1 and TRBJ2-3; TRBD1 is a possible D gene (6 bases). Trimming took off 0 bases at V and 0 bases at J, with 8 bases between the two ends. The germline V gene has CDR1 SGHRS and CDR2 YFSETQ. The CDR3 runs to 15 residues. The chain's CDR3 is CASSLGQVSTDTQYF. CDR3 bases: TGCGCCAGCAGCTTGGGACAGGTTAGCACAGATACGCAGTATTTT. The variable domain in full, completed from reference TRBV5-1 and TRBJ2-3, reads KAGVTQTPRYLIKTRGQQVTLSCSPISGHRSVSWYQQTPGQGLQFLFEYFSETQRNKGNFPGRFSGRQFSNSRSEMNVSTLELGDSALYLCASSLGQVSTDTQYFGPGTRLTVL.

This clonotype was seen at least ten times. In nucleotides, the CDR3 is TGTGCCAGCAGCCGATATCTAGCGGGGGGGCGGGAAGATACGCAGTATTTT. Translating it yields CASSRYLAGGREDTQYF. V gene TRBV3-1 combines with J gene TRBJ2-3; 12 bases are a match to TRBD2. The CDR3 runs to 17 residues. Germline CDR1 and CDR2: LGHDT and YNNKEL (reference sequence). V shed 4 bases and J 5 bases; nucleotides not matched to a gene: 10.

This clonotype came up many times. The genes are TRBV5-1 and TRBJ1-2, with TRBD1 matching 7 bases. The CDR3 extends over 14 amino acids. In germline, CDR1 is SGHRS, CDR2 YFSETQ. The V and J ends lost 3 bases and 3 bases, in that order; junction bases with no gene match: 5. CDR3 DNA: TGCGCCAGCAGCTACACAGGGGACGACTATGGCTACACCTTC. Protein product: CASSYTGDDYGYTF.

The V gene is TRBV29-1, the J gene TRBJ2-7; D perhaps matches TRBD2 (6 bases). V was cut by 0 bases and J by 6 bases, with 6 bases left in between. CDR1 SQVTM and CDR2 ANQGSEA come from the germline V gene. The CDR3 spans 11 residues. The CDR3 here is CSVEDGGEQYF. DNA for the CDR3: TGCAGCGTTGAAGACGGGGGCGAGCAGTACTTC.

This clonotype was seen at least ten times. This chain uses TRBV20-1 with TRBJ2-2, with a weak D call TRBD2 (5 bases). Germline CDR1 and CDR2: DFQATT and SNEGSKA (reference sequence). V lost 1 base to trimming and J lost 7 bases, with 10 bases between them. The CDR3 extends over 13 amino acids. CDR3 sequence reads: CSARGGKGGELFF. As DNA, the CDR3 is TGCAGTGCTAGAGGAGGGAAAGGCGGGGAGCTGTTTTTT.

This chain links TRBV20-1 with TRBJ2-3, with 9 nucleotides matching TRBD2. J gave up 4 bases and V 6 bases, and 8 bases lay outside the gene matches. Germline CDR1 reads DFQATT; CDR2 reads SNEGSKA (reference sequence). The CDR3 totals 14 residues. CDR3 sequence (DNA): TGCAGTGCCGCGCGGGGGGGCCAGTCAGATACGCAGTATTTT. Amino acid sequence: CSAARGGQSDTQYF.

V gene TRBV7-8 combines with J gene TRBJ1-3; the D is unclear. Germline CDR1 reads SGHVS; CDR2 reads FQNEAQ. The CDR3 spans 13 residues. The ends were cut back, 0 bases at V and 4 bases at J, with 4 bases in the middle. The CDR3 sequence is CASSLAYGNTIYF. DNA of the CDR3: TGTGCCAGCAGCTTAGCTTACGGAAACACCATATATTTT.

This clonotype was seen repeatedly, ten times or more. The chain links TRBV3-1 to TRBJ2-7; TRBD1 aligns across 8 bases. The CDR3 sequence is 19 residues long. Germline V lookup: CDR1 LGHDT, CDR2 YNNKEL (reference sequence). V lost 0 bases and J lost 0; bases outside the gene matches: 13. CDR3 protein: CASSQERLTGAASSYEQYF. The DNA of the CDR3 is TGTGCCAGCAGCCAAGAGCGCCTGACAGGGGCCGCCAGCTCCTACGAGCAGTACTTC.

In DNA, the CDR3 is TGCAGCGTTGAAGGACGGTTGGTCGGGGAGCTGTTTTTT. Translation gives CSVEGRLVGELFF. The rearrangement uses TRBV29-1 and TRBJ2-2; D is ambiguous. The V gene lost 1 base and the J gene lost 7 bases, with 10 bases spanning the gap. Per the germline V gene, CDR1 is SQVTM and CDR2 is ANQGSEA. This CDR3 region has 13 residues.

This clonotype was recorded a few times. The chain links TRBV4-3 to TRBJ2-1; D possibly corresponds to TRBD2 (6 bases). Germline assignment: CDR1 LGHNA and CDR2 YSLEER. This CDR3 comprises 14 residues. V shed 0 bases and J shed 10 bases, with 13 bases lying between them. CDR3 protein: CASSQDLGLAEQFF. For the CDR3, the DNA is TGCGCCAGCAGCCAAGATCTTGGTCTAGCGGAGCAGTTCTTC.

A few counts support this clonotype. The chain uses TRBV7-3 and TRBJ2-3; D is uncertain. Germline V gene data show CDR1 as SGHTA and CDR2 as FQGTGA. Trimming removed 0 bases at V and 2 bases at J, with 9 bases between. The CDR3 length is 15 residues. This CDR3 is CASSLTQAYTDTQYF. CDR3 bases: TGTGCCAGCAGCTTAACTCAGGCATACACAGATACGCAGTATTTT.